A single sample is the source of the 12 T cell receptor beta chains below, sequenced in a study of T-cell reconstitution after alpha-beta-depleted transplantation in children. During its preparation, the TCRbeta library received unique molecular identifiers. TCRdb reprocessed the PCR reads with MiXCR, giving one entry per CDR3 protein. Of roughly 500,000 distinct CDR3 sequences in the sample, about 10% are singletons; the top ten hold 2% to 2.5%. The sample was PBMCs, taken before TCRalphabeta/CD19-depleted stem cell transplant. The receptors come from a child aged 2 to 15 with inherited bone marrow failure, due to receive a stem cell transplant.

This clonotype was seen a few times. This chain links TRBV14 with TRBJ2-5; 8 bases map to TRBD2. J lost 0 bases, V lost 3 bases, and 6 bases had no gene match. The CDR3 covers 16 residues. Germline V CDR1 and CDR2: SGHDN, FVKESK. CDR3: CASSHLAGQYQETQYF. CDR3 bases: TGTGCCAGCAGCCACCTAGCGGGCCAATACCAAGAGACCCAGTACTTC.

This chain connects TRBV30 to TRBJ1-5, with D uncertain. CDR3 length equals 14 residues. CDR1 GTSNPN and CDR2 SVGIG come from the germline V gene (reference sequence). The V end was cut by 0 bases, the J end by 5 bases, with 11 bases between. CDR3 sequence (DNA): TGTGCCTGGAGTGTTCCCCAGTGGGATCAGCCCCAGCATTTT. Translated, it gives CAWSVPQWDQPQHF. The full variable domain, completed using reference TRBV30 and TRBJ1-5, is SQTIHQWPATLVQPVGSPLSLECTVEGTSNPNLYWYRQAAGRGLQLLFYSVGIGQISSEVPQNLSASRPQDRQFILSSKKLLLSDSGFYLCAWSVPQWDQPQHFGDGTRLSIL.

This clonotype has a count of ten or more. The J gene is TRBJ1-6, the V gene TRBV4-2; D is ambiguous. CDR1 and CDR2 (germline): LGHNA, YNFKEQ. The CDR3 has 18 residues. Trimming pared 0 bases from V and 5 bases from J, leaving 17 bases between. CDR3 loop: CASSQDPIEAEHNSPLHF. CDR3 nucleotides: TGTGCCAGCAGCCAAGATCCTATTGAGGCAGAACATAATTCACCCCTCCACTTT.

A remark on this clonotype: A read error is likely here: a far larger clone is one base away. The chain has TRBV12-3 or TRBV12-4 and TRBJ2-3, with 9 nucleotides matching TRBD2. The CDR3 consists of 14 residues. The CDR3 region is CASSVAGATDTQYF. The CDR3 nucleotides read TGTGCCAGCAGTGTAGCGGGAGCCACAGATACGCAGTATTTT.

This clonotype has only a few counts. V and J are TRBV2 and TRBJ2-2; TRBD1 or TRBD2 may be the D gene (5 bases each). Germline loops: CDR1 SNHLY, CDR2 FYNNEI. This CDR3 region has 12 residues. V was trimmed by 7 bases and J by 6 bases, leaving 9 bases between them. In DNA form, the CDR3 reads TGTGCCAGCACCAGAGGGGCCGGGGAGCTGTTTTTT. Its translation: CASTRGAGELFF.

Comments on this clonotype: A read error may explain this, as a much larger clone is one base away. The chain joins TRBV20-1 to TRBJ2-5; D is uncertain. The CDR3 totals 15 residues. V gave up 1 base and J gave up 4 bases, with 16 bases separating them. Germline lookup yields CDR1 DFQATT and CDR2 SNEGSKA (reference sequence). CDR3 coding DNA: TGCAGTGCTAGAGGGGGAATGGCCTCTGGAGAGACCCAGTACTTC. Residues: CSARGGMASGETQYF.

This clonotype was observed many times. The rearrangement links TRBV4-3 to TRBJ2-1, with D possibly called TRBD1 or TRBD2 (6 bases each). V gave up 1 base and J gave up 8 bases, with 15 bases separating them. The V gene's germline CDR1 is LGHNA and CDR2 YSLEER. The CDR3 is 15 amino acids. The CDR3 sequence is CASSQVQGWGDEQFF. CDR3 DNA sequence: TGCGCCAGCAGCCAAGTGCAGGGGTGGGGGGATGAGCAGTTCTTC.

Many counts were recorded for this clonotype. The chain's CDR3 is CSARGRGNQPQHF. In nucleotides, the CDR3 is TGCAGTGCTAGGGGCAGGGGTAATCAGCCCCAGCATTTT. The chain couples TRBV20-1 to TRBJ1-5, with D possibly TRBD1 on 6 matching bases. From germline, CDR1 is DFQATT and CDR2 SNEGSKA (reference sequence). V was cut by 3 bases and J by 4 bases, with 10 bases left in between. This CDR3 region has 13 residues.

The sample holds many counts of this clonotype. This sequence joins TRBV5-6 and TRBJ1-1; 8 positions agree with TRBD1. Germline V gives CDR1 SGHDT, CDR2 YYEEEE. CDR3 length: 14 residues. Trimming at V came to 4 bases and at J to 4 bases, leaving 6 bases not matched to a gene. DNA of the CDR3: TGTGCCAGCAGCGTGACCAGGGGGCGCACTGAAGCTTTCTTT. Translation: CASSVTRGRTEAFF.

This clonotype was seen ten or more times. The V gene is TRBV4-2, the J gene TRBJ2-1, with 9 bases lining up with TRBD2. This CDR3 has 15 amino acids. The ends lost 0 bases at V and 8 bases at J; junction bases unmatched: 5. Germline V gene data show CDR1 as LGHNA and CDR2 as YNFKEQ. This chain's CDR3 is CASSQDRGRGDEQFF. The CDR3 nucleotides are TGTGCCAGCAGCCAAGATCGCGGGAGGGGCGATGAGCAGTTCTTC.

V usage is TRBV20-1 and J usage is TRBJ2-2; D may be TRBD1 or TRBD2 (5 bases each). CDR1 DFQATT and CDR2 SNEGSKA come from the germline V gene (reference sequence). Trimming shortened V by 6 bases and J by 2 bases, and 16 bases separated the two germline ends. CDR3 length: 15 amino acids. CDR3 amino acids: CSAPPIGTNTGELFF. Here the CDR3 DNA reads TGCAGTGCCCCACCGATAGGGACCAACACCGGGGAGCTGTTTTTT.

This sequence joins TRBV5-1 and TRBJ2-2, with D uncertain. The V gene's germline CDR1 is SGHRS and CDR2 YFSETQ. V lost 6 bases, J lost 4 bases, and 10 bases lay in between. The length of the CDR3 is 13 residues. CDR3 in DNA: TGCGCCAGCACTTTATCTGGCACCGGGGAGCTGTTTTTT. Amino acids: CASTLSGTGELFF.